This T cell receptor beta chain was profiled in a study of blood T cell repertoires in COVID-19. Measured with immunoSEQ multiplex PCR; TCRdb has only the in-frame clones, and not every one. This table holds 190,000 or so clones, 70% to 85% found once. The receptor was derived from a human donor with acute or convalescent COVID-19. The donor label of this sample is uncertain. The sequenced sample consisted of peripheral blood.

The CDR3 coding sequence is TGTGCCACCAGCGGTGGGACAGGGGGAACTAATGAAAAACTGTTTTTT. Translation gives CATSGGTGGTNEKLFF. The chain has TRBV24-1 and TRBJ1-4, with 11 bases lining up with TRBD1. CDR1 is KGHDR and CDR2 is SFDVKD in the germline V gene. V trimming: 7 bases; J trimming: 1 base; junction bases outside the gene matches: 4. The CDR3 is 16 amino acids.